A selection of T cell receptor beta chains follows, all from one sample in a study of blood T cells in healthy people across ages. TCRdb passed the 5' RACE reads through MiXCR, listing each CDR3 protein once. The profile shows about 670,000 distinct CDR3 sequences, over 40% of them singletons. The sequenced sample consisted of blood. These receptors came from a woman aged 80 or over in good health. Each CDR3 is given with its conserved first and last residue. A D gene is named only where the DNA matches it firmly. Clone size, where shown, is once, few, many, or a class for clones that have expanded.

d_call	v_call	j_call	clone_size	cdr3_aa	cdr3_nt
TRBD2	TRBV6-5	TRBJ2-7	many	CASRKAAGTYEQYF	TGTGCCAGCAGGAAAGCAGCGGGGACCTACGAGCAGTACTTC
.	TRBV28	TRBJ2-1	.	CASRKLREEGNEQFF	TGTGCCAGCAGAAAACTGCGGGAAGAAGGAAATGAGCAGTTCTTC
.	TRBV10-3	TRBJ2-5	many	CAISGRQETQYF	TGTGCCATCAGTGGGAGGCAAGAGACCCAGTACTTC
TRBD2	TRBV7-8	TRBJ2-1	few	CASSLVWTSGIGYNEQFF	TGTGCCAGCAGCTTAGTTTGGACTAGCGGGATTGGCTACAATGAGCAGTTCTTC
.	TRBV5-1	TRBJ2-3	many	CASSLSPAFTDTQYF	TGCGCCAGCAGCTTGTCTCCAGCTTTCACAGATACGCAGTATTTT
.	TRBV5-1	TRBJ2-5	.	CASSYGQNNEQYF	TGCGCCAGCAGCTACGGACAGAACAATGAGCAGTACTTC
.	TRBV3-1	TRBJ2-7	.	CASSHLDGAQYF	TGTGCCAGCAGCCATTTGGACGGAGCCCAGTACTTC
.	TRBV10-1	TRBJ2-5	.	CASREAQGGQYF	TGCGCCAGCAGGGAGGCGCAAGGAGGACAGTACTTC
TRBD1	TRBV5-1	TRBJ2-4	many	CASSLESGQAFIAKNIQYF	TGCGCCAGCAGCTTGGAGTCGGGACAGGCCTTCATAGCCAAAAACATTCAGTACTTC
.	TRBV7-2	TRBJ2-3	many	CASSFGGIYTDTQYF	TGTGCCAGCAGCTTTGGGGGGATTTACACAGATACGCAGTATTTT
TRBD1	TRBV12-3/TRBV12-4	TRBJ1-2	many	CASSYTGGNYGYTF	TGTGCCAGCAGTTATACAGGGGGAAACTATGGCTACACCTTC
.	TRBV18	TRBJ2-1	.	CASSRAVGFSYNEQFF	TGTGCCAGCTCACGGGCAGTGGGATTCTCCTACAATGAGCAGTTCTTC
TRBD2	TRBV24-1	TRBJ2-5	many	CATSEAGKPETQYF	TGTGCCACCAGTGAAGCGGGGAAACCAGAGACCCAGTACTTC
.	TRBV6-6	TRBJ2-2	.	CASTNGANTGELFF	TGTGCCAGCACCAACGGGGCGAACACCGGGGAGCTGTTTTTT
TRBD1	TRBV27	TRBJ1-2	.	CASSQDRSGVYGYTF	TGTGCCAGCAGTCAGGACAGGTCTGGGGTCTATGGCTACACCTTC
TRBD1	TRBV4-3	TRBJ2-1	few	CASSQEIQGGALYNEQFF	TGCGCCAGCAGCCAAGAAATCCAAGGGGGCGCGCTGTACAATGAGCAGTTCTTC
.	TRBV6-5	TRBJ1-1	many	CASSYVKNTEAFF	TGTGCCAGCAGTTACGTGAAGAACACTGAAGCTTTCTTT